Below, 4 T cell receptor beta chains from the same sample are listed, as sequenced in a study of regulatory T cells in long-lasting Graves disease. Documented time point: persistent/refractory GD, antithyroid drugs over 5 years with positive TRAb. The TCR library was prepared using RNA isolated from PBMCs. According to the study, TCR beta libraries were built with iRepertoire HTBI primers and CDR3-region Arm-PCR. Each CDR3 protein gets one entry after TCRdb re-called the multiplex PCR reads with MiXCR. This sample has under 500,000 distinct CDR3 sequences, with around 21% found just once. The sample was peripheral blood mononuclear cells (PBMCs), taken when the disease was refractory, from a patient treated with antithyroid drugs. These receptors all come from a female donor with Graves disease.

This clonotype has a count of ten or more. The chain has TRBV15 and TRBJ1-4, with D uncertain. With 0 bases removed from V and 5 bases from J, the gap between germline ends came to 10 bases. Germline V CDR1 and CDR2: LNHNV, YYDKDF (reference sequence). This CDR3 is 15 amino acids long. This CDR3 reads CATSRESARNEKLFF. CDR3 bases: TGTGCCACCAGCAGAGAATCGGCGCGGAATGAAAAACTGTTTTTT.

This sequence joins TRBV7-2 and TRBJ2-3, with TRBD2 matching over 7 bases. The length of the CDR3 is 13 residues. Trimming cost V 4 bases and J 12 bases; bases outside gene matches: 10. Germline-derived CDR1 and CDR2 are SGHTA and FQGNSA. The DNA for the CDR3 is TGTGCCAGCAGCTCACCAGGGAGGGAAGCTCAGTATTTT. Amino acid sequence: CASSSPGREAQYF.

This clonotype has a handful of counts. The rearrangement links TRBV15 to TRBJ1-1; D not certain. The CDR3 length is 13 residues. V lost 5 bases to trimming and J lost 4 bases, with 11 bases between them. The germline V gene has CDR1 LNHNV and CDR2 YYDKDF (reference sequence). CDR3 sequence reads: CATSSGGATEAFF. The CDR3, as DNA: TGTGCCACCAGCTCCGGAGGAGCCACTGAAGCTTTCTTT.

This clonotype has a count of ten or more. The V and J genes are TRBV3-1 and TRBJ2-4; 9 bases agree with TRBD1. There are 15 residues in the CDR3. V shed 1 base and J 5 bases; nucleotides not matched to a gene: 3. CDR1 is LGHDT and CDR2 is YNNKEL in the germline V gene (reference sequence). The CDR3 DNA reads TGTGCCAGCAGCCAAGTGGGACAGGGCCAAAACATTCAGTACTTC. It yields the protein CASSQVGQGQNIQYF.